This entry describes one T cell receptor (beta chain). No antigen is known for it. This CDR3 region has 15 residues. V lost 1 base to trimming and J lost 9 bases, with 16 bases between them. Looked up from germline, CDR1 is SGHVS and CDR2 is FQNEAQ. This specimen comes from a study of long-term antiretroviral therapy in people with HIV. Study outcomes and limitations: Missing from the dataset were any data on ART adherence, viral resistance or therapy changes.

Runs used v3.0 of the immunoSEQ assay and were done at survey level. Sequencing was performed with immunoSEQ multiplex PCR; in TCRdb, only in-frame clones are kept and a portion is missing. The sample holds about 24,000 clones, under 85% seen once. At least two post-ART and at least one pre-ART PBMC sample were available for each donor. Participants living with HIV all received treatment in the United States. The sequence was obtained from a man between 50 and 59 years old with HIV. This chain links TRBV7-8 with TRBJ1-5; TRBD1 might be the D (5 bases). Sequenced material: unsorted PBMCs, taken 0.4 years after starting antiretroviral therapy. The DNA of the CDR3 is TGTGCCAGCAGCTTAGGGGGGGTCGGGGCCAGGCCCCAGCATTTT. The encoded protein is CASSLGGVGARPQHF.